This T cell receptor beta chain was sequenced during a study of cytomegalovirus exposure and HLA in healthy donors. Assay used: immunoSEQ multiplex PCR; TCRdb lists only in-frame clones, some missing. The profile shows fewer than 250,000 clones, 87% of them singletons. As for this clone: Other nucleotide sequences from this sample produce the same CDR3.

This CDR3 comprises 16 residues. Germline V CDR1 and CDR2: SEHNR, FQNEAQ (reference sequence). V shed 2 bases, J shed 2 bases, and the junction held 3 bases outside the gene matches. The V call is TRBV7-9, the J call TRBJ2-1, with 10 bases lining up with TRBD2. The receptor's source is a man aged 18-30 years in good health and CMV-seronegative. Sequencing was carried out using PBMCs. The chain's CDR3 is CASSLSLAGAYNEQFF. CDR3 nucleotide sequence: TGTGCCAGCAGCTTAAGTCTAGCGGGGGCCTACAATGAGCAGTTCTTC.